This T cell receptor (beta chain) was captured in a study of cytomegalovirus exposure and HLA in healthy donors. Across the whole study: The platform used for the 100 to 150 validation repertoires matched that of the approximately 710 first-cohort repertoires, a later analysis reported. Study-wide findings and caveats: Among TCR sequences, most were rare, though some public TCRs appeared in many donors. The investigators catalogued 164 TCR beta chains as cytomegalovirus-associated. According to a later analysis, TCR clusters from the first cohort tended to co-occur in the 120 or so validation repertoires.

CDR3 length: 18 amino acids. The V and J ends lost 0 bases and 7 bases respectively, with 25 bases between them. In germline, CDR1 is MNHEY, CDR2 SMNVEV (reference sequence). Comment on this clone: Its specificity is unknown.

Assay used: immunoSEQ multiplex PCR; TCRdb lists only in-frame clones, some missing. Of some 80,000 clones in the sample, approximately 95% are singletons; the top ten hold over 1.5%. This TCR derives from a man between 18 and 35 years old in good health and CMV-seropositive. This rearrangement joins TRBV27 to TRBJ2-7, with TRBD2 as a possible D gene (6 bases). Source material: PBMCs. CDR3 sequence reads: CASSLSNHLAPVPKEQYF. The CDR3 bases are TGTGCCAGCAGTTTATCGAACCATCTAGCGCCGGTACCTAAGGAGCAGTACTTC.